The 11 T cell receptor beta chains in this list originate from one sample, sequenced in a study of beta chain features in type 1 diabetes. cDNA synthesis used the whole RNA isolate, giving expressed TCRB sequences. Measured with immunoSEQ multiplex PCR; TCRdb has only the in-frame clones, and not every one. The sample yields roughly 330,000 clones, around 10% seen once. The material sequenced was naive CD4+ T cells from blood. The receptors were sampled from a woman in her thirties in good health.

This clone has a count of ten or more. V usage is TRBV9 and J usage is TRBJ2-6; D unclear. Germline V gene sequence: CDR1 SGDLS, CDR2 YYNGEE. This CDR3 comprises 12 residues. Trimming stripped 6 bases from V and 1 base from J, with 2 bases between. CDR3 coding DNA: TGTGCCAGCACATCTGGGGCCAACGTCCTGACTTTC. Translated: CASTSGANVLTF.

The chain has TRBV7-8 and TRBJ2-3; 11 nucleotides align to TRBD2. With 1 base clipped from V and 6 bases from J, the junction kept 12 bases outside the gene matches. This CDR3 spans 18 amino acids. Germline V gives CDR1 SGHVS, CDR2 FQNEAQ. CDR3 bases: TGTGCCAGCAGCTTAGTCCCAGCTACACTAGCGGGAGCCGATACGCAGTATTTT. It yields the protein CASSLVPATLAGADTQYF.

This chain joins TRBV18 and TRBJ2-1; 11 nucleotides line up with TRBD2. V dropped 5 bases and J dropped 0; count of bases not matched to a gene: 6. CDR1 and CDR2 from the germline V gene are KGHSH and LQKENI. The CDR3 runs to 17 residues. This CDR3 is CASSSLAGGSSYNEQFF. Written as DNA, the CDR3 is TGTGCCAGCTCATCTTTAGCGGGGGGGAGCTCCTACAATGAGCAGTTCTTC. Full variable domain (missing parts from reference TRBV18 and TRBJ2-1): NAGVMQNPRHLVRRRGQEARLRCSPMKGHSHVYWYRQLPEEGLKFMVYLQKENIIDESGMPKERFSAEFPKEGPSILRIQQVVRGDSAAYFCASSSLAGGSSYNEQFFGPGTRLTVL.

In this sample, this clone turned up a few times. Within the sample, other DNA sequences also encode this same CDR3. The chain employs TRBV30 and TRBJ2-1; the match to TRBD2 covers 11 bases. This CDR3 has 12 residues. V lost 8 bases to trimming and J lost 5 bases; unmatched junction nucleotides: 2. Germline values: CDR1 GTSNPN, CDR2 SVGIG (reference sequence). This CDR3 reads CALAGGNNEQFF. Written as DNA, the CDR3 is TGTGCCCTAGCGGGAGGCAACAATGAGCAGTTCTTC. Combining the CDR3 with reference TRBV30 and TRBJ2-1 gives the whole variable domain SQTIHQWPATLVQPVGSPLSLECTVEGTSNPNLYWYRQAAGRGLQLLFYSVGIGQISSEVPQNLSASRPQDRQFILSSKKLLLSDSGFYLCALAGGNNEQFFGPGTRLTVL.

This clone was recorded a few times. This chain joins TRBV6-1 and TRBJ2-3; 7 bases match TRBD2. The V segment lost 3 bases and the J segment 4 bases; nucleotides outside the gene matches: 10. The CDR3 has 16 amino acids. Germline values: CDR1 MNHNS, CDR2 SASEGT. As DNA, the CDR3 is TGTGCCAGCAGTGACCTAGGGAGGGCCGGGGCAGATACGCAGTATTTT. It is translated as CASSDLGRAGADTQYF.

The chain is built from TRBV28 and TRBJ2-2, with a possible D match to TRBD1 (6 bases). Trimming cost V 7 bases and J 2 bases, with 11 bases left between them. The CDR3 covers 14 residues. The germline V gene has CDR1 MDHEN and CDR2 SYDVKM. The CDR3, as DNA: TGTGCCAGCACCTCGGGACAAAACACCGGGGAGCTGTTTTTT. Amino acid sequence: CASTSGQNTGELFF.

The sample holds a few counts of this clone. The chain has TRBV4-2 and TRBJ2-1, with a tentative D call TRBD2 (5 bases). The CDR3 runs to 14 residues. Per the germline V gene, CDR1 is LGHNA and CDR2 is YNFKEQ. The germline V and J ends were trimmed by 0 bases and 7 bases, with 10 bases remaining between them. CDR3 residues: CASSQDRSGNEQFF. The CDR3, as DNA: TGTGCCAGCAGCCAAGATCGGTCGGGGAATGAGCAGTTCTTC.

V is TRBV18 and J is TRBJ1-1, with 8 bases identical to TRBD1. V gave up 3 bases and J gave up 6 bases; unmatched junction bases: 6. CDR3 length equals 14 residues. Germline V CDR1 and CDR2: KGHSH, LQKENI. The CDR3 is CASSPDREAAEAFF. In DNA form, the CDR3 reads TGTGCCAGCTCACCGGACAGGGAGGCCGCTGAAGCTTTCTTT.

The chain joins TRBV5-1 to TRBJ2-7, with 7 bases that match TRBD1. Germline V gene sequence: CDR1 SGHRS, CDR2 YFSETQ. The CDR3 contains 18 residues. V gave up 0 bases and J gave up 2 bases; unmatched junction bases: 14. The CDR3 DNA sequence: TGCGCCAGCAGCTTGGCCTACTCCGGGACAGCTACTACCTACGAGCAGTACTTC. This sequence encodes CASSLAYSGTATTYEQYF.

This clone has just a few counts. The chain couples TRBV15 to TRBJ1-2; 7 bases match TRBD1. The CDR3 is made up of 13 amino acids. CDR1 is LNHNV and CDR2 is YYDKDF in the germline V gene (reference sequence). V lost 5 bases to trimming and J lost 3 bases; unmatched junction nucleotides: 3. The CDR3 DNA is TGTGCCACCAGCGGTGGACAGGACTATGGCTACACCTTC. Its translation is CATSGGQDYGYTF.

The rearrangement uses TRBV2 and TRBJ2-7; TRBD2 matches at 7 bases. This CDR3 spans 12 amino acids. V was pared by 6 bases and J by 3 bases, with 2 bases of the junction left unmatched. Germline loops: CDR1 SNHLY, CDR2 FYNNEI. The CDR3 coding sequence is TGTGCCAGCAGATCTAGCGGCTACGAGCAGTACTTC. It is translated as CASRSSGYEQYF.